The rows below give T cell receptor beta chains drawn from one sample of a study of CD8 T cells in ankylosing spondylitis. TCRdb passed the 5' RACE reads through MiXCR, listing each CDR3 protein once. There are approximately 250,000 distinct CDR3 sequences in the sample; 20% to 30% occur only once, and more than 0.6% lies in the top ten. The sequenced sample was blood, either unsorted or a sorted T cell fraction (not recorded which). Source of these receptors: a male donor with ankylosing spondylitis or in good health (not recorded which). Each CDR3 is given with its conserved first and last residue. Each record gives: D gene, V gene, J gene, clone size, CDR3 protein, CDR3 DNA. A D gene is named only where the DNA matches it firmly. Clone sizes are given selectively: once, few, many, or a class where the clone is expanded.

D: TRBD2
V: TRBV20-1
J: TRBJ2-3
size: -
CDR3: CSASTSGGYTDTQYF
DNA: TGCAGTGCTTCGACTAGCGGGGGTTACACAGATACGCAGTATTTT

D: -
V: TRBV4-2
J: TRBJ2-5
size: -
CDR3: CASSQDLGGETQYF
DNA: TGTGCCAGCAGCCAAGATCTAGGGGGGGAGACCCAGTACTTC

D: TRBD2
V: TRBV4-1
J: TRBJ2-7
size: once
CDR3: CASSQPPITSGQQFYEQYF
DNA: TGCGCCAGCAGCCAGCCACCTATCACTAGCGGACAACAATTCTACGAGCAGTACTTC

D: -
V: TRBV28
J: TRBJ2-1
size: -
CDR3: CASSTPLKDYSQFF
DNA: TGTGCCAGCAGTACCCCCTTAAAAGACTATTCCCAGTTCTTC

D: TRBD2
V: TRBV7-2
J: TRBJ2-7
size: many
CDR3: CASSDVPQRGLPYEQYF
DNA: TGTGCCAGCAGCGACGTACCACAGCGGGGGCTTCCCTACGAGCAGTACTTC

D: -
V: TRBV7-8
J: TRBJ2-7
size: many
CDR3: CASSLGGSLLGEQYF
DNA: TGTGCCAGCAGCTTAGGGGGATCCCTCTTGGGGGAGCAGTACTTC

D: -
V: TRBV12-3/TRBV12-4
J: TRBJ1-2
size: -
CDR3: CASSFRGMVGYTF
DNA: TGTGCCAGCAGTTTTAGGGGTATGGTTGGCTACACCTTC

D: -
V: TRBV6-1
J: TRBJ2-7
size: -
CDR3: CASSALGTDLYEQYF
DNA: TGTGCCAGCAGCGCCCTAGGGACCGACCTCTACGAGCAGTACTTC

D: TRBD2
V: TRBV12-3/TRBV12-4
J: TRBJ2-1
size: many
CDR3: CASSITGGNNEQFF
DNA: TGTGCCAGCAGTATCACGGGGGGGAACAATGAGCAGTTCTTC

D: TRBD1
V: TRBV20-1
J: TRBJ2-1
size: -
CDR3: CSAREAGGFNEQFF
DNA: TGCAGTGCTAGAGAGGCAGGGGGCTTCAATGAGCAGTTCTTC

D: TRBD2
V: TRBV3-1
J: TRBJ2-1
size: few
CDR3: CASSQGRGANNEQFF
DNA: TGTGCCAGCAGCCAGGGGCGGGGGGCGAACAATGAGCAGTTCTTC

D: -
V: TRBV27
J: TRBJ2-5
size: -
CDR3: CASSRTPYQETQYF
DNA: TGTGCCAGCAGCCGGACACCGTACCAAGAGACCCAGTACTTC

D: -
V: TRBV20-1
J: TRBJ2-6
size: -
CDR3: CSAITGTGANVLTF
DNA: TGCAGTGCCATTACAGGGACCGGGGCCAACGTCCTGACTTTC

D: TRBD1
V: TRBV20-1
J: TRBJ2-1
size: -
CDR3: CSARDPAGTGRVQFF
DNA: TGCAGTGCTAGAGATCCGGCCGGGACAGGGAGGGTTCAGTTCTTC

D: TRBD2
V: TRBV18
J: TRBJ2-5
size: -
CDR3: CASSPPGLAGQETQYF
DNA: TGTGCCAGCTCACCACCGGGGCTAGCGGGGCAGGAGACCCAGTACTTC